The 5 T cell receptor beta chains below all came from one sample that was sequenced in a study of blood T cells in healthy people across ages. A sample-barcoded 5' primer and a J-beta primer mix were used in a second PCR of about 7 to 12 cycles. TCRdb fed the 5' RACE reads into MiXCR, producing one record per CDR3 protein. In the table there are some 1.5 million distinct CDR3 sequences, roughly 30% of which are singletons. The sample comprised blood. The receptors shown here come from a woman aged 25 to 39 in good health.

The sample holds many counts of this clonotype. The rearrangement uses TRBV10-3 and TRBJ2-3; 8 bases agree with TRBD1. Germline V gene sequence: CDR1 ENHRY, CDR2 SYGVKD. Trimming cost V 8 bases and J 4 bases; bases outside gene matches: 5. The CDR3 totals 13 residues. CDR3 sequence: CAIGEQGADTQYF. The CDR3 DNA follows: TGTGCCATCGGAGAACAGGGGGCAGATACGCAGTATTTT.

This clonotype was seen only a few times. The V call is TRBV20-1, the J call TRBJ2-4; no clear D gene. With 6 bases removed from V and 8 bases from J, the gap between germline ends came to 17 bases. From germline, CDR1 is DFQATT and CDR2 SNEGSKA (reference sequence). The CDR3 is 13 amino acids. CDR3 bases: TGCAGTGCAGCCGGGCCTACAGATGACATTCAGTACTTC. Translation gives CSAAGPTDDIQYF.

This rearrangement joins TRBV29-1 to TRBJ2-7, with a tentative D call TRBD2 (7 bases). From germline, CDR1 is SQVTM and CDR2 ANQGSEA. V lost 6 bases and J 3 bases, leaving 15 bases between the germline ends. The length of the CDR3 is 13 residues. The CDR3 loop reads CSVGRGGDYEQYF. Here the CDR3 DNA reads TGCAGCGTGGGGAGGGGGGGAGACTACGAGCAGTACTTC.

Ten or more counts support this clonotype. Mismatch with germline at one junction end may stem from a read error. CDR3 in DNA: TGTGCCAGCAGTTTTGCAGGGTCTGGGGCCAACGTCCTGACTTTC. Its translation is CASSFAGSGANVLTF. The V and J genes are TRBV5-1 and TRBJ2-6; possible D gene TRBD1, 5 bases. The CDR3 sequence is 15 residues long. The germline V gene encodes CDR1 SGHRS and CDR2 YFSETQ.

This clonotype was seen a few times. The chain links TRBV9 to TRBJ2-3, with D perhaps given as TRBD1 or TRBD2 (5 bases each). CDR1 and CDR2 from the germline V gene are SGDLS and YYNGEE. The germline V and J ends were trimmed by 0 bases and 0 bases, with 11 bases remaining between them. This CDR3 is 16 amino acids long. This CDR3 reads CASSVARGASTDTQYF. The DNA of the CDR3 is TGTGCCAGCAGCGTAGCGAGGGGCGCGAGCACAGATACGCAGTATTTT. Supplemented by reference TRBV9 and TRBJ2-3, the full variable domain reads DSGVTQTPKHLITATGQRVTLRCSPRSGDLSVYWYQQSLDQGLQFLIQYYNGEERAKGNILERFSAQQFPDLHSELNLSSLELGDSALYFCASSVARGASTDTQYFGPGTRLTVL.